This T cell receptor (beta chain) was captured by sequencing in a study of cytomegalovirus exposure and HLA in healthy donors. The germline CDR1 and CDR2 sequences are SGHNT and YYREEE (reference sequence). The CDR3 has 16 amino acids. The ends were cut back, 4 bases at V and 4 bases at J, with 20 bases in the middle. At sampling all donors were nominally healthy, likely with unrecorded immune exposures. Worth noting for this clone: The target antigen is unknown.

The PCR made use of 60 Vbeta and 13 Jbeta primers. Sequencing used immunoSEQ multiplex PCR; TCRdb keeps in-frame clones, though not all of them. In the table there are 130,000 to 150,000 clones, roughly 80% of which are singletons. General study results and limits: Reports state that TCR beta sequences accurately predicted most subjects' HLA-A and HLA-B alleles. For most TCR beta V segments, an earlier analysis put the productive rate at about 87% or about 30% of the time. The likely origin of a cluster of highly shared sequence variants was a sequencing artifact.

The sequence was obtained from a female donor in good health and CMV-seronegative. The V and J genes are TRBV5-4 and TRBJ1-1; D not resolved. Material: PBMCs. The CDR3, as DNA: TGTGCCAGCAGCCCTAAGGGTATGAGGGCGGGCACTGAAGCTTTCTTT. It is translated as CASSPKGMRAGTEAFF.